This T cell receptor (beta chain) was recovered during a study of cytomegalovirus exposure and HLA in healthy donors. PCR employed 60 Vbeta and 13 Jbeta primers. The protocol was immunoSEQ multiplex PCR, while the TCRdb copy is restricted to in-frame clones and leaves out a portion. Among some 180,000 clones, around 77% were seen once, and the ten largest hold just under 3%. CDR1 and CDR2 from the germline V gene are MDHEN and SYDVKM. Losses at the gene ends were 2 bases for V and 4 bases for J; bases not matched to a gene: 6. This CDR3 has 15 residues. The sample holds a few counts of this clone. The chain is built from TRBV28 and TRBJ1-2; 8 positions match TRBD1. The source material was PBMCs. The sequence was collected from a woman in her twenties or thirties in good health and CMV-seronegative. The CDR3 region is CASSLIGTGTYGYTF. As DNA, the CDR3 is TGTGCCAGCAGTTTAATCGGGACAGGAACCTATGGCTACACCTTC.